Each of the 15 T cell receptor beta chains below was sequenced from the same sample in a study of OX40 agonist ivuxolimab in advanced cancers. Some clones are missing from TCRdb's copy, which holds only in-frame ones; the method was immunoSEQ multiplex PCR. The data hold 30,000 to 35,000 clones, with around nine tenths observed a single time. Material: CD4+ or CD8+ T cells sorted from blood, obtained in a trial of the OX40 agonist ivuxolimab. The receptors come from an adult with an advanced solid tumor such as melanoma, head and neck, liver or kidney cancer.

The chain is built from TRBV9 and TRBJ2-1, with 7 bases matching TRBD2. The CDR3 covers 13 residues. In germline, CDR1 is SGDLS, CDR2 YYNGEE. J lost 3 bases, V lost 3 bases, and 0 bases had no gene match. Here the CDR3 reads CASSGDYYNEQFF. The CDR3 region has the DNA TGTGCCAGCAGCGGGGACTACTACAATGAGCAGTTCTTC.

The V and J genes are TRBV5-8 and TRBJ2-1, with 10 bases that match TRBD2. V dropped 4 bases and J dropped 5; count of bases not matched to a gene: 9. There are 16 residues in the CDR3. Per the germline V gene, CDR1 is SGHTS and CDR2 is YDEGEE. In DNA form, the CDR3 reads TGTGCCAGCAGCACAAAGCGGGAGGGCCGGAACAATGAGCAGTTCTTC. It is translated as CASSTKREGRNNEQFF.

The CDR3 sequence is CASSYSSPPDTQYF. In DNA form, the CDR3 reads TGTGCCAGCAGTTACTCGAGTCCCCCAGATACGCAGTATTTT. The chain links TRBV6-5 to TRBJ2-3; unclear D gene. The CDR3 spans 14 residues. Germline V lookup: CDR1 MNHEY, CDR2 SVGAGI. The V end lost 0 bases, the J end lost 4 bases, and 8 bases lay between the germline ends.

V and J are TRBV27 and TRBJ2-5, with TRBD2 matching over 8 bases. The germline V gene encodes CDR1 MNHEY and CDR2 SMNVEV (reference sequence). V gave up 2 bases and J gave up 3 bases; unmatched junction bases: 14. CDR3 size: 18 residues. The CDR3 DNA sequence: TGTGCCAGCAGTTTAATCTCCGGACTACTAGCGGCAGAAGAGACCCAGTACTTC. Amino acids: CASSLISGLLAAEETQYF.

This clone is a singleton in its sample. The rearrangement links TRBV6-5 to TRBJ2-7; the match to TRBD1 covers 7 bases. Germline assignment: CDR1 MNHEY and CDR2 SVGAGI. The junction had 0 bases not matched to a gene; V was cut back by 4 bases and J by 0 bases. The CDR3 has 13 residues. The CDR3 nucleotides read TGTGCCAGCAGTTGGGACAGCTCCTACGAGCAGTACTTC. Its translation: CASSWDSSYEQYF.

The J gene is TRBJ1-5, the V gene TRBV27; TRBD1 is a possible D gene (5 bases). This CDR3 contains 13 residues. With 9 bases removed from V and 3 bases from J, the gap between germline ends came to 12 bases. CDR1 is MNHEY and CDR2 is SMNVEV in the germline V gene (reference sequence). CDR3 DNA sequence: TGTGCCAGTTCAACAGGATACAATCAGCCCCAGCATTTT. Translating gives CASSTGYNQPQHF.

J is TRBJ2-2 and V is TRBV9, with a tentative D call TRBD1 (6 bases). The ends were cut back, 0 bases at V and 6 bases at J, with 15 bases in the middle. The CDR3 has 16 residues. CDR1 is SGDLS and CDR2 is YYNGEE in the germline V gene. CDR3 DNA: TGTGCCAGCAGCGTAGGGGTTGGGGGCGGCGCCGGGGAGCTGTTTTTT. Translated: CASSVGVGGGAGELFF.

This clone is deemed medium-sized. The chain recombines TRBV10-2 with TRBJ1-2; possible D gene TRBD1, 6 bases. Germline lookup yields CDR1 WSHSY and CDR2 SAAADI. The V and J ends lost 0 bases and 7 bases respectively, with 12 bases between them. The CDR3 extends over 14 amino acids. As DNA, the CDR3 is TGCGCCAGCAGTGAGTCAACAGGGCTGGCTGGCTACACCTTC. This gives the protein CASSESTGLAGYTF.

This sequence joins TRBV9 and TRBJ1-1; no reliable D call. V was clipped by 3 bases and J by 1 base, with 13 bases between them. The CDR3 length is 15 residues. Germline V lookup: CDR1 SGDLS, CDR2 YYNGEE. The DNA for the CDR3 is TGTGCCAGCAGCGGAGACGGACGGACGAACACTGAAGCTTTCTTT. Translating gives CASSGDGRTNTEAFF.

This clone was seen only a few times. This rearrangement joins TRBV27 to TRBJ1-2, with 11 bases aligning to TRBD1. CDR3 size: 18 residues. The junction had 11 bases not matched to a gene; V was cut back by 0 bases and J by 5 bases. Looked up from germline, CDR1 is MNHEY and CDR2 is SMNVEV (reference sequence). This CDR3 is CASSLSSDGQGARYGYTF. The CDR3 nucleotides are TGTGCCAGCAGTTTATCGTCTGACGGACAGGGGGCACGGTATGGCTACACCTTC.

The rearrangement links TRBV6-5 to TRBJ2-5; D is perhaps TRBD2 (6 bases). The V and J ends lost 4 bases and 4 bases respectively, with 10 bases between them. This CDR3 is built from 13 residues. Looked up from germline, CDR1 is MNHEY and CDR2 is SVGAGI. The CDR3 is CASSFGAGETQYF. The CDR3 DNA sequence: TGTGCCAGCAGTTTCGGAGCGGGAGAGACCCAGTACTTC.

J is TRBJ2-7 and V is TRBV27; D ambiguous. Trimming left V 7 bases short and J 6 bases short, with 16 bases between. CDR1 is MNHEY, CDR2 SMNVEV, per germline (reference sequence). The CDR3 has 13 residues. The CDR3 is CASTQLGVGEQYF. The CDR3 bases are TGTGCCAGCACCCAGTTGGGCGTCGGCGAGCAGTACTTC.

The sample holds a few counts of this clone. The chain has TRBV29-1 and TRBJ2-1, with 11 bases aligning to TRBD2. V was pared by 3 bases and J by 0 bases, with 10 bases of the junction left unmatched. The CDR3 runs 18 residues. Germline V lookup: CDR1 SQVTM, CDR2 ANQGSEA. The CDR3 loop reads CSVEGLAVSGFSYNEQFF. The CDR3 nucleotides are TGCAGCGTTGAGGGACTAGCGGTCTCTGGGTTCTCCTACAATGAGCAGTTCTTC.

This clone was counted once. The CDR3 region has the DNA TGTGCCAGCAGCGTAGTGTGGGAGAGCACAGATACGCAGTATTTT. The encoded protein is CASSVVWESTDTQYF. The genes are TRBV9 and TRBJ2-3; D is perhaps TRBD2 (5 bases). The V and J ends lost 0 bases and 0 bases respectively, with 8 bases between them. Germline CDR1 reads SGDLS; CDR2 reads YYNGEE. The CDR3 length is 15 residues.

The chain recombines TRBV28 with TRBJ2-3; 8 nucleotides line up with TRBD1. The CDR3 is 17 residues long. Germline V gene lookup returns CDR1 MDHEN and CDR2 SYDVKM. Trimming removed 5 bases from V and 6 bases from J; junction bases left unmatched: 16. The CDR3 region has the DNA TGTGCCAGCAGTATCTCCGGGACAGGACCTTTGGGGGATACGCAGTATTTT. It specifies CASSISGTGPLGDTQYF.